The sequence of this TCR beta chain was determined in a study of T cell responses to AZD1222 COVID-19 vaccine. TCRdb's copy holds only in-frame clones and misses some; the assay was immunoSEQ multiplex PCR. The repertoire has around 96,000 clones, 75% to 95% of them found once; the top ten carry about 9.9%. The table lists this clone with a few counts. Its antigen is not identified. V lost 5 bases, J lost 9 bases, and 14 bases lay in between. Germline CDR1 reads MNHEY; CDR2 reads SVGAGI. This CDR3 has 13 residues. Study results and caveats: Spike-specific TCR repertoires showed rising breadth and depth after two AZD1222 doses. CD4 TCRs covered the whole spike, strongest at regions 160-218 and 743-854.

Sequenced here: peripheral blood, sampled 28 days after the second AZD1222 dose. The origin of this receptor is an adult who received the AZD1222 COVID-19 vaccine. The chain links TRBV6-5 to TRBJ2-1, with D possibly being TRBD1 or TRBD2 (5 bases each). CDR3: CASSRRDRSEQFF. CDR3 sequence (DNA): TGTGCCAGCAGTCGCCGGGACCGCTCTGAGCAGTTCTTC.